These T cell receptor beta chains were read from a single sample in a study of shared clonotypes between healthy human individuals. The table came from immunoSEQ multiplex PCR; TCRdb's copy has only in-frame clones and leaves some out. Of approximately 470,000 clones detected, around four fifths appear once; the ten largest clones hold 12%. Sequenced material: PBMCs. Source of these receptors: a woman in her 40s in good health. Some clones in this sample may be carry-over from other donors' samples. CDR3s include the opening cysteine and the closing phenylalanine or tryptophan. Each record gives: V gene, CDR3 length, clone size, CDR3 protein. Only part of the rows carry a size: once, few, many, or a class if the clone is expanded.

TRBV2 | 16 | few | CASSVSGRYGTDTQYF
TRBV5-1 | 19 | . | CASSLEVAGGPSDTGELFF
TRBV19 | 14 | . | CASSIRGDNEKLFF
TRBV7-3 | 14 | . | CASSLNRNTGELFF
TRBV5-1 | 16 | few | CASRAAGSSGANVLTF
TRBV10-2 | 17 | . | CASSDSQGYSGANVLTF
TRBV10-3 | 13 | . | CAISTSDGTEAFF
TRBV29-1 | 13 | few | CSVVPSMNTEAFF
TRBV4-1 | 17 | once | CASSQGLRDRGYYEQYF
TRBV7-2 | 17 | . | CASSLRISGSPSYEQYF
TRBV7-2 | 16 | . | CASSRDAQGWGRGYTF
TRBV6-4 | 16 | . | CASSQRLQGKHQPQHF
TRBV27 | 15 | . | CASSLGTSGTYEQYF
TRBV7-2 | 16 | . | CASSSTGFASTGELFF
TRBV4-2 | 15 | . | CASSQDTGSNEKLFF
TRBV10-3 | 15 | . | CAISESLAVSYEQYF
TRBV5-6 | 15 | . | CASSSPTGWVETQYF
TRBV4-2 | 14 | . | CASSFWVAKNIQYF
TRBV5-1 | 19 | . | CASSLGGLAGHLAKNIQYF
TRBV7-2 | 14 | . | CASSAGLSGNTIYF
TRBV19 | 12 | . | CATSSLGEKLFF
TRBV5-6 | 15 | . | CASSLGKGAPEKLFF
TRBV29-1 | 13 | . | CSVQTGALYEQYF
TRBV19 | 16 | . | CASSMDGTGGRDTQYF
TRBV10-3 | 13 | . | CAISSLGEDTQYF
TRBV28 | 15 | . | CASRRRGSRVGELFF
TRBV5-6 | 15 | . | CASSLGTRRMNEQFF
TRBV6-1 | 15 | . | CASSEVGRALETQYF
TRBV9 | 14 | once | CASSVDRENTEAFF